This T cell receptor beta chain came from a study of early T cells in non-severe SARS-CoV-2 infection. This clonotype occurred a few times. The antigen remains undetermined. Findings of the study overall: Using VDJdb, the matching emphasized anti-spike CD8 responses while missing private and CD4 specificities.

TCRdb reprocessed the 5' RACE reads with MiXCR, giving one entry per CDR3 protein. The sample shows 45,000 to 70,000 distinct CDR3 sequences, around a tenth of them seen only once. The clonotype comes from an adult who was a healthcare worker with PCR-confirmed SARS-CoV-2 infection or an uninfected control (not recorded which). The sample comprised whole blood.

CDR3 in amino acids: CSANHPGVSYEQYF. In nucleotides, the CDR3 is TGCAGTGCGAACCACCCGGGAGTCTCCTACGAGCAGTACTTC. The chain joins TRBV20-1 to TRBJ2-7, with D possibly being TRBD2 (6 bases). This CDR3 spans 14 amino acids. Germline loops: CDR1 DFQATT, CDR2 SNEGSKA (reference sequence). The V gene lost 6 bases and the J gene lost 0 bases, with 15 bases spanning the gap.